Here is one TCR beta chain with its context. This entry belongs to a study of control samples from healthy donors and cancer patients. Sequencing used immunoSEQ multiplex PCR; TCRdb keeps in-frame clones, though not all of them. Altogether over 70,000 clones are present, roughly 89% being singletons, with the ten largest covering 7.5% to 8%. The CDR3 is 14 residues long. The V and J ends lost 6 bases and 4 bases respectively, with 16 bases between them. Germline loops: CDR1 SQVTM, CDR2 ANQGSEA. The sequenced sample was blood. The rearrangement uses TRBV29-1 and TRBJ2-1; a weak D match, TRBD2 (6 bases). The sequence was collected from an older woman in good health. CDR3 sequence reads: CSVGGQEIYNEQFF. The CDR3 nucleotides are TGCAGCGTGGGAGGCCAGGAGATATACAATGAGCAGTTCTTC.